The 24 T cell receptor beta chains presented below share a single source sample, sequenced in a study of glioma-infiltrating T cells after dendritic cell vaccination (dated by TCRdb to about 2016). Libraries came from the immunoSEQ multiplex PCR assay. TCRdb limited this immuneACCESS table to in-frame rearrangements with V and J called. A share of clones is missing; checked studies link under half to unresolved V genes, and the rest is unexplained. The sample profile shows about 65,000 clones; approximately 89% of them were found once. In total, the top ten clones hold roughly 11% of the sample. According to the study, the label for this sample's time point signals: after dendritic cell vaccination, including at tumor progression/relapse. Specimen: blood, collected after dendritic cell vaccination. All receptors come from a human donor with glioblastoma.

The V and J genes are TRBV4-1 and TRBJ2-5; 8 positions match TRBD2. From germline, CDR1 is MGHRA and CDR2 YSYEKL. CDR3 length: 16 residues. With V trimmed by 5 bases and J by 2 bases, 10 bases remained unmatched. The CDR3 spells CASSYQLAAIQETQYF. CDR3 in DNA: TGCGCCAGCAGCTACCAACTAGCGGCCATACAAGAGACCCAGTACTTC.

The chain uses TRBV27 and TRBJ1-2; tentative D call: TRBD1 (5 bases). This CDR3 comprises 14 residues. Trimming stripped 0 bases from V and 5 bases from J, with 10 bases between. Germline lookup yields CDR1 MNHEY and CDR2 SMNVEV (reference sequence). CDR3 sequence reads: CASSLSGTSYGYTF. The CDR3, as DNA: TGTGCCAGCAGTTTATCGGGGACTTCGTATGGCTACACCTTC.

This chain joins TRBV15 and TRBJ1-1; D is unclear. The V end was cut by 5 bases, the J end by 3 bases, with 16 bases between. The CDR3 length is 15 residues. Germline V gene data show CDR1 as LNHNV and CDR2 as YYDKDF (reference sequence). The CDR3 DNA reads as TGTGCCACCAGCCCCCTGTCGGGAACTGACACTGAAGCTTTCTTT. Translating gives CATSPLSGTDTEAFF.

As DNA, the CDR3 is TGTGCCAGCAGCGCCAGCAGCGCCGAGCAGTACTTC. Amino acid sequence: CASSASSAEQYF. The gene calls are TRBV9 and TRBJ2-7; D is uncertain. The V end was cut by 3 bases, the J end by 6 bases, with 10 bases between. CDR1 is SGDLS, CDR2 YYNGEE, per germline. CDR3 size: 12 residues.

The genes are TRBV12-5 and TRBJ2-2; TRBD2 matches 10 bases. Germline trimming cut 0 bases from V and 8 bases from J; bases unmatched to any gene: 12. Germline loops: CDR1 LGHNT, CDR2 FRNRAP. This CDR3 comprises 18 residues. The CDR3 DNA reads as TGTGCTAGTGGTTTGGTAGGCCCTAGCGGGAGTTCTGGAGGGGAGCTGTTTTTT. Its translation: CASGLVGPSGSSGGELFF.

V usage is TRBV10-3 and J usage is TRBJ1-1; TRBD1 matches at 7 bases. The V segment lost 10 bases and the J segment 0 bases; nucleotides outside the gene matches: 14. The CDR3 length is 16 residues. Looked up from germline, CDR1 is ENHRY and CDR2 is SYGVKD. CDR3 loop: CATAGQAALMNTEAFF. The CDR3 DNA sequence: TGTGCCACCGCCGGACAGGCAGCACTTATGAACACTGAAGCTTTCTTT.

V usage is TRBV10-1 and J usage is TRBJ2-5, with 9 bases lining up with TRBD1. Germline V gives CDR1 WNHNN, CDR2 SYGVQD (reference sequence). The CDR3 consists of 15 residues. After removal of 4 bases from V and 5 bases from J, the junction contained 8 bases not matched to a gene. The CDR3 DNA sequence: TGCGCCAGCAGTGGGTGGACAGGGGAAGGGGAGACCCAGTACTTC. Amino acids: CASSGWTGEGETQYF.

The rearrangement joins TRBV21-1 to TRBJ2-3; TRBD2 reflects the table's D call only, with no check against the DNA. TRBV21-1 is a pseudogene segment. The CDR3 length is 16 residues. Written as DNA, the CDR3 is TGTGCCAGCAGCAAAGAGGAGGCTAGCGGGGGTGATACGCAGTATTTT. Protein sequence: CASSKEEASGGDTQYF.

This clone was observed a handful of times. The genes are TRBV5-1 and TRBJ1-5; a weak D match, TRBD1 (5 bases). V lost 1 base, J lost 7 bases, and 15 bases lay in between. The CDR3 totals 15 residues. Germline assignment: CDR1 SGHRS and CDR2 YFSETQ. CDR3 DNA: TGCGCCAGCAGCTTGACCACGGGGGTCGGACAGCCCCAGCATTTT. Protein sequence: CASSLTTGVGQPQHF.

The J gene is TRBJ1-4, the V gene TRBV25-1; 9 bases map to TRBD1. The CDR3 spans 17 residues. The ends lost 7 bases at V and 10 bases at J; junction bases unmatched: 19. Per germline, CDR1 MGHDK and CDR2 SYGVNS. CDR3 residues: CASTGTTPGQGGGKLFF. The CDR3 nucleotides read TGTGCCAGCACCGGAACGACCCCGGGACAGGGCGGCGGAAAACTGTTTTTT. The full variable domain, completed using reference TRBV25-1 and TRBJ1-4, is EADIYQTPRYLVIGTGKKITLECSQTMGHDKMYWYQQDPGMELHLIHYSYGVNSTEKGDLSSESTVSRIRTEHFPLTLESARPSHTSQYLCASTGTTPGQGGGKLFFGSGTQLSVL.

This sequence joins TRBV29-1 and TRBJ2-1; TRBD2 might be the D (6 bases). CDR3 length: 16 amino acids. Germline assignment: CDR1 SQVTM and CDR2 ANQGSEA. Trimming cost V 6 bases and J 2 bases, with 20 bases left between them. For the CDR3, the DNA is TGCAGCGTCATCCCGGGACTGGGTGGCGCCTACAATGAGCAGTTCTTC. Protein: CSVIPGLGGAYNEQFF.

This rearrangement joins TRBV5-6 to TRBJ2-3, with TRBD1 matching over 8 bases. The CDR3 sequence is 14 residues long. Looked up from germline, CDR1 is SGHDT and CDR2 is YYEEEE. The J segment lost 4 bases and the V segment lost 5 bases, leaving 6 bases of the junction unmatched. The CDR3 here is CASRGQGGADTQYF. CDR3 coding DNA: TGTGCCAGCAGAGGACAGGGTGGGGCAGATACGCAGTATTTT.

This chain links TRBV4-1 with TRBJ1-1, with D hard to call. Germline-derived CDR1 and CDR2 are MGHRA and YSYEKL. The CDR3 is 15 amino acids. V gave up 4 bases and J gave up 4 bases, with 16 bases separating them. The CDR3 loop reads CASSRETLGVTEAFF. The CDR3 DNA follows: TGCGCCAGCAGCCGGGAAACCCTCGGGGTCACTGAAGCTTTCTTT.

The V and J genes are TRBV30 and TRBJ1-2, with TRBD1 as a possible D gene (6 bases). The CDR3 extends over 12 amino acids. Trimming took off 5 bases at V and 3 bases at J, with 10 bases between the two ends. Germline lookup yields CDR1 GTSNPN and CDR2 SVGIG (reference sequence). The CDR3 loop is CAWGGADYGYTF. As DNA, the CDR3 is TGTGCCTGGGGGGGCGCGGACTATGGCTACACCTTC.

This sequence joins TRBV11-3 and TRBJ2-2; D unresolved. V was cut by 5 bases and J by 8 bases, with 9 bases left in between. CDR3 length equals 12 residues. Per the germline V gene, CDR1 is SGHNT and CDR2 is YENEEA. The CDR3 sequence: CASSLPWGELFF. CDR3 coding DNA: TGTGCCAGCAGCCTACCTTGGGGGGAGCTGTTTTTT. The entire variable domain, with the rest obtained from reference TRBV11-3 and TRBJ2-2, is as follows: EAGVVQSPRYKIIEKKQPVAFWCNPISGHNTLYWYLQNLGQGPELLIRYENEEAVDDSQLPKDRFSAERLKGVDSTLKIQPAELGDSAVYLCASSLPWGELFFGEGSRLTVL.

This chain links TRBV7-2 with TRBJ1-2; tentatively, D is TRBD1 (6 bases). The CDR3 has 16 amino acids. Per germline, CDR1 SGHTA and CDR2 FQGNSA. The V gene lost 3 bases and the J gene lost 7 bases, with 21 bases spanning the gap. The DNA for the CDR3 is TGTGCCAGCAGCTTTGGCAGGGGAGGGATTAGTTTTGGCTACACCTTC. It is translated as CASSFGRGGISFGYTF.

The chain links TRBV4-2 to TRBJ2-2, with 11 bases that match TRBD1. With 5 bases clipped from V and 4 bases from J, the junction kept 3 bases outside the gene matches. The germline CDR1 and CDR2 sequences are LGHNA and YNFKEQ. This CDR3 spans 15 amino acids. DNA of the CDR3: TGTGCCAGCAGCTACGGGACAGGGGGCACCGGGGAGCTGTTTTTT. This encodes CASSYGTGGTGELFF.

The chain carries TRBV5-1 and TRBJ1-2; the D gene is possibly TRBD1 (5 bases). The V end lost 0 bases, the J end lost 7 bases, and 10 bases lay between the germline ends. The germline CDR1 and CDR2 sequences are SGHRS and YFSETQ. The CDR3 is 13 amino acids. CDR3 in DNA: TGCGCCAGCAGCTTGGGGGGGGAACCTGGCTACACCTTC. Its translation: CASSLGGEPGYTF.

This clone was seen once. V usage is TRBV6-1 and J usage is TRBJ1-4; 10 positions agree with TRBD1. This CDR3 contains 15 residues. J lost 10 bases, V lost 5 bases, and 10 bases had no gene match. CDR1 is MNHNS and CDR2 is SASEGT in the germline V gene. CDR3 in amino acids: CASSPPRDRGVKLFF. Written as DNA, the CDR3 is TGTGCCAGCAGTCCACCGCGGGACAGGGGTGTAAAACTGTTTTTT.

This chain links TRBV19 with TRBJ1-1, with 9 bases that match TRBD1. This CDR3 has 15 residues. Germline CDR1 is LNHDA and CDR2 is SQIVND (reference sequence). V trimming: 5 bases; J trimming: 0 bases; junction bases outside the gene matches: 4. CDR3 loop: CASSVTGGMNTEAFF. The CDR3 DNA reads TGTGCCAGTAGTGTAACAGGGGGCATGAACACTGAAGCTTTCTTT.

The J gene is TRBJ2-1, the V gene TRBV9, with TRBD2 matching 9 bases. Germline V gene sequence: CDR1 SGDLS, CDR2 YYNGEE. The CDR3 spans 17 residues. The trim removed 0 bases at V and 5 bases at J, leaving 9 bases unmatched. The CDR3 bases are TGTGCCAGCAGCGTAGATCTAGCGGGGAGGGGACACAATGAGCAGTTCTTC. It encodes CASSVDLAGRGHNEQFF.

This clone came up a few times. The same CDR3 can be traced to other DNA sequences in this sample. The CDR3 reads CASSQGSNQPQHF. The CDR3 coding sequence is TGTGCCAGCAGTCAGGGTAGCAATCAGCCCCAGCATTTT. The chain links TRBV6-5 to TRBJ1-5; a possible D gene is TRBD1 (5 bases). Deletions cut 5 bases from V and 0 bases from J, with 5 bases between. The CDR3 spans 13 residues. The V gene's germline CDR1 is MNHEY and CDR2 SVGAGI.

The CDR3 loop reads CASTPGQGNSYEQYF. DNA of the CDR3: TGTGCCAGTACGCCAGGACAGGGGAACTCCTACGAGCAGTACTTC. The rearrangement links TRBV19 to TRBJ2-7, with 9 bases fitting TRBD1. There are 15 residues in the CDR3. V lost 7 bases and J lost 0; bases outside the gene matches: 7. The germline V gene has CDR1 LNHDA and CDR2 SQIVND (reference sequence).

The CDR3 protein is CATSRDRGYEQYF. The CDR3 DNA follows: TGTGCCACCAGCAGAGACAGGGGCTACGAGCAGTACTTC. The J gene is TRBJ2-7, the V gene TRBV15; D possibly corresponds to TRBD1 (6 bases). V gave up 0 bases and J gave up 3 bases, with 6 bases separating them. This CDR3 is built from 13 residues. Germline loops: CDR1 LNHNV, CDR2 YYDKDF (reference sequence).